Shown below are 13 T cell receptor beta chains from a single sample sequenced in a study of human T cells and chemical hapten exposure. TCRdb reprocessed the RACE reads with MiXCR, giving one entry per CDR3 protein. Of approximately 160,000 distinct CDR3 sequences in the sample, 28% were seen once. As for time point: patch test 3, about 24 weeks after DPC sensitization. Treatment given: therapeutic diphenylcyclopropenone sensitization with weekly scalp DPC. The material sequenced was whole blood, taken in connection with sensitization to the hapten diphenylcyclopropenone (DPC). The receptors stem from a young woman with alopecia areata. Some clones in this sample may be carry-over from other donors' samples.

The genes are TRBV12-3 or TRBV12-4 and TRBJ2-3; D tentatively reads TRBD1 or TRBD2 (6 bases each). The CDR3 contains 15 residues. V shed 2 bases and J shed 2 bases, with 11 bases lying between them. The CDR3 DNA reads TGTGCCAGCAGTTTAAGGGGGGCCAACACAGATACGCAGTATTTT. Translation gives CASSLRGANTDTQYF.

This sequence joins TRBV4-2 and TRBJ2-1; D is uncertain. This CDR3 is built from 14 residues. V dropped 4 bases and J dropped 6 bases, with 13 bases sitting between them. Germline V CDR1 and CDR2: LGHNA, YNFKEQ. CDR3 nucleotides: TGTGCCAGCAGCCCCCCAGGTTTTGTCAATGAGCAGTTCTTC. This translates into CASSPPGFVNEQFF.

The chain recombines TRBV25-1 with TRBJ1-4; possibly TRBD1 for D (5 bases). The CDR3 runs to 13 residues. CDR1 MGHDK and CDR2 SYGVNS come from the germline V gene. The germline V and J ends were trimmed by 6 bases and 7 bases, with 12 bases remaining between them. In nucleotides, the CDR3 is TGTGCCAGCAGGACAGACTCGTTTGAAAAACTGTTTTTT. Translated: CASRTDSFEKLFF.

CDR3 nucleotide sequence: TGCAGTGCTAGACGCCTGAACGGCTACACCTTC. This gives the protein CSARRLNGYTF. The rearrangement joins TRBV20-1 to TRBJ1-2; no definite D call. Germline V gene data show CDR1 as DFQATT and CDR2 as SNEGSKA (reference sequence). The CDR3 has 11 amino acids. V shed 2 bases and J shed 8 bases, with 9 bases lying between them.

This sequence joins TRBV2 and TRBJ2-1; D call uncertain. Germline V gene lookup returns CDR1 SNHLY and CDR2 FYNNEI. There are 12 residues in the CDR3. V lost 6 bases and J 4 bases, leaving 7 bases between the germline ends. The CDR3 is CASSIGYNEQFF. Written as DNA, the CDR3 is TGTGCCAGCAGCATAGGTTACAATGAGCAGTTCTTC.

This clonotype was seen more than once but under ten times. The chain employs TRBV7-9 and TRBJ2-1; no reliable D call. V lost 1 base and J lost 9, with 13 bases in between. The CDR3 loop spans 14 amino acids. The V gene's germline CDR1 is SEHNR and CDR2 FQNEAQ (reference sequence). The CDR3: CASSLGGSVGEQFF. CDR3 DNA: TGTGCCAGCAGCTTAGGGGGTAGTGTTGGTGAGCAGTTCTTC. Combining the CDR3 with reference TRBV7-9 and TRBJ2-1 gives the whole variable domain DTGVSQNPRHKITKRGQNVTFRCDPISEHNRLYWYRQTLGQGPEFLTYFQNEAQLEKSRLLSDRFSAERPKGSFSTLEIQRTEQGDSAMYLCASSLGGSVGEQFFGPGTRLTVL.

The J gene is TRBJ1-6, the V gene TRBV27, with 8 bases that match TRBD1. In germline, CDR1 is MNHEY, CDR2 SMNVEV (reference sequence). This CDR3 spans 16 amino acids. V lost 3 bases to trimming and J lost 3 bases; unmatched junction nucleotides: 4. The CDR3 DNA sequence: TGTGCCAGCAGTTTGTATGGGACAGGCTATAATTCACCCCTCCACTTT. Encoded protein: CASSLYGTGYNSPLHF.

CDR3 residues: CASSFSTSGRTGELFF. CDR3 nucleotide sequence: TGTGCCAGCAGTTTTTCGACTAGCGGGAGAACCGGGGAGCTGTTTTTT. This sequence joins TRBV12-3 or TRBV12-4 and TRBJ2-2, with 12 bases that match TRBD2. The CDR3 runs 16 residues. The V and J ends lost 3 bases and 5 bases, in that order; junction bases with no gene match: 4.

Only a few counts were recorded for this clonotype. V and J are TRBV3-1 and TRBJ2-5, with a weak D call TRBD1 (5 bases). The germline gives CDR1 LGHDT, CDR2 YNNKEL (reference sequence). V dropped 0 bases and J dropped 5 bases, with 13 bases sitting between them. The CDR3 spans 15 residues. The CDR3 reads CASSQDHRTGETQYF. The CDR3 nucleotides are TGTGCCAGCAGCCAAGATCACAGGACCGGGGAGACCCAGTACTTC.

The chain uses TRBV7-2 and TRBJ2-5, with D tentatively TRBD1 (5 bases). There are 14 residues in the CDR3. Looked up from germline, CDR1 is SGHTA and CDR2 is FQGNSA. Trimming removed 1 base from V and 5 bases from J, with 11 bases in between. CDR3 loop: CASSLGRVEETQYF. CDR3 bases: TGTGCCAGCAGCTTAGGCAGGGTCGAGGAGACCCAGTACTTC. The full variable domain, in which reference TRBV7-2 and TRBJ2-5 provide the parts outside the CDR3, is GAGVSQSPSNKVTEKGKDVELRCDPISGHTALYWYRQSLGQGLEFLIYFQGNSAPDKSGLPSDRFSAERTGGSVSTLTIQRTQQEDSAVYLCASSLGRVEETQYFGPGTRLLVL.

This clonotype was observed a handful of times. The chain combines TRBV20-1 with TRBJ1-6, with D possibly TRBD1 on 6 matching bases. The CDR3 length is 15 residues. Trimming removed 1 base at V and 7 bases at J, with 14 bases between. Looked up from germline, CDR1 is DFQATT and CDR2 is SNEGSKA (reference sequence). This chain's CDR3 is CSARGLRGANSPLHF. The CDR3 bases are TGCAGTGCTAGAGGACTTAGGGGGGCAAATTCACCCCTCCACTTT.

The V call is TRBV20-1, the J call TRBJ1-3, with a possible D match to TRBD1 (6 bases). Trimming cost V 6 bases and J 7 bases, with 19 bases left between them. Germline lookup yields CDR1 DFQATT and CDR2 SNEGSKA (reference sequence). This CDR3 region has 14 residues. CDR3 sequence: CSAYSGTNQNTIYF. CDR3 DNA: TGCAGTGCCTATTCCGGGACAAACCAGAACACCATATATTTT.

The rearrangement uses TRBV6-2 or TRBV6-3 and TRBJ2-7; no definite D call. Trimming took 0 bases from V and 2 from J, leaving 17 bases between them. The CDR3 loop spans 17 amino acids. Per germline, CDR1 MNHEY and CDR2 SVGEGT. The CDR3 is CASSYSNGPRVAYEQYF. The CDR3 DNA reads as TGTGCCAGCAGTTACTCGAACGGGCCTAGGGTCGCCTACGAGCAGTACTTC.